This T cell receptor beta chain originates from a study of T-cell memory formation after mild COVID-19. About the study: The TCR clusters were mostly specific to one donor.

TCRdb re-called the 5' RACE reads with MiXCR, one entry per CDR3 protein. Counted here are about 47,000 distinct CDR3 sequences, about a tenth occurring once; the ten biggest clones make up approximately 10%. Germline trimming cut 4 bases from V and 4 bases from J; bases unmatched to any gene: 6. CDR1 SGHKS and CDR2 YYEKEE come from the germline V gene (reference sequence). This CDR3 has 14 residues. This clonotype was sampled from an adult woman who had mild COVID-19 (a few samples of this study predate the infection). Cell type and time point are not known. Sequencing used PBMCs or a T cell subset sorted from them (not recorded which). V is TRBV5-5 and J is TRBJ2-7; 9 bases are shared with TRBD1. The CDR3 loop is CASSRDRAFYEQYF. In DNA, the CDR3 is TGTGCCAGCAGCCGGGACAGGGCTTTTTACGAGCAGTACTTC.